Given below is one T cell receptor beta chain in context. Its antigen is undetermined. The method was immunoSEQ multiplex PCR; TCRdb's version includes in-frame clones alone and lacks a portion of them. The table lists 68,000 or so clones, approximately 84% of them singletons. This specimen comes from a study of neoadjuvant anti-PD-1 for oral cavity cancer. In the study overall: Patients without progression received a fourth nivolumab dose around day 43, then surgical resection on days 50-56.

Study outcomes and limitations: TCR analyses covered only three patients per response group. Treg/Th17 ratio rose with pretreatment blood and fell with post-treatment tumor TCRbeta clonality.

V lost 9 bases, J lost 2 bases, and 7 bases stayed unmatched. The germline gives CDR1 MNHEY, CDR2 SVGAGI. This CDR3 is 13 amino acids long. Time point given: after neoadjuvant nivolumab, at surgical resection. Patients had newly diagnosed, untreated stage II-IVA oral cavity squamous cell carcinoma. The V gene is TRBV6-5, the J gene TRBJ2-7; 7 bases align to TRBD1. This TCR was sampled from a person aged 35-79 years with oral cavity squamous cell carcinoma. The sequences come from PBMCs, collected after nivolumab (anti-PD-1) treatment. CDR3 sequence (DNA): TGTGCCAGTGAGGGCAGGGGGACCTACGAGCAGTACTTC. Protein product: CASEGRGTYEQYF.